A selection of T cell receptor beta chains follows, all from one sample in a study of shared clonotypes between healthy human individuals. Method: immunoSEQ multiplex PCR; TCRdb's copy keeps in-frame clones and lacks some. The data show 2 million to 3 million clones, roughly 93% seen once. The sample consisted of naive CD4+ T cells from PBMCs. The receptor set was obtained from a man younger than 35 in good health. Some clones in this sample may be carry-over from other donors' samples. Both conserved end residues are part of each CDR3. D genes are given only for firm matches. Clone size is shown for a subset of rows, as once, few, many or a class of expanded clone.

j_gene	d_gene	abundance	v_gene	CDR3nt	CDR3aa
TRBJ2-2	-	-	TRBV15	TGTGCCACCAGCAGAGGACAGCCCGGGGAGCTGTTTTTT	CATSRGQPGELFF
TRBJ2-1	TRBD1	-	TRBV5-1	TGCGCCAGCAGCTCGGGACAGGGGAGGCCCTACAATGAGCAGTTCTTC	CASSSGQGRPYNEQFF
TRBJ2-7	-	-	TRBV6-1	TGTGCCAGCAGTGAAAACGCAGAGAACGAGCAGTACTTC	CASSENAENEQYF
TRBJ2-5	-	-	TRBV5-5	TGTGCCAGCAGCCGCGGACAGTCGAAAGAGACCCAGTACTTC	CASSRGQSKETQYF
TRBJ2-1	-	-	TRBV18	TGTGCCAGCTCACCACGGAATGAGCAGTTCTTC	CASSPRNEQFF
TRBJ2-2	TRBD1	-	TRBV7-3	TGTGCCAGCAGCCTACAGGGGGCGGCGAACACCGGGGAGCTGTTTTTT	CASSLQGAANTGELFF
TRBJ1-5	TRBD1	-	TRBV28	TGTGCCAGCAGAAGTGGACAGGGGGCGTACCAGCCCCAGCATTTT	CASRSGQGAYQPQHF
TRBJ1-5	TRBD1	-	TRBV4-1	TGCGCCAGCAGCTTACGCTTTGGGTTACTTATGGGACAGGGGGTCGCCTATCAGCCCCAGCATTTT	CASSLRFGLLMGQGVAYQPQHF
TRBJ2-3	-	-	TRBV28	TGTGCCAGCATTACCGGGTCCCGCACAGATACGCAGTATTTT	CASITGSRTDTQYF
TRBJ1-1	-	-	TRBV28	TGTGCCAGCAGTTCCTCCGGACTGAACACTGAAGCTTTCTTT	CASSSSGLNTEAFF
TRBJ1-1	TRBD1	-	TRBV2	TGTGCCAGCACGGGACAGGTAAACACTGAAGCTTTCTTT	CASTGQVNTEAFF
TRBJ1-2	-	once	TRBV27	TGTGCCTCCCACCGGGGAAGCGGGAGCTATGGCTACACCTTC	CASHRGSGSYGYTF
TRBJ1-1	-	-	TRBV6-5	TGTGCCAGCAGCCTAAGACGGGTCACTGAAGCTTTCTTT	CASSLRRVTEAFF
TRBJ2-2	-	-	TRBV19	TGTGCCAGTAGTATCAGGGAGAACACCGGGGAGCTGTTTTTT	CASSIRENTGELFF
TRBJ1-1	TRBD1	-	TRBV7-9	TGTGCCAGCAGTTGGGCGAGCAGGGGGACTGAAGCTTTCTTT	CASSWASRGTEAFF
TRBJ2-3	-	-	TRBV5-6	TGTGCCAGCAGGCGGGACAGACCAGATACGCAGTATTTT	CASRRDRPDTQYF
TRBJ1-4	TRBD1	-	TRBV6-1	TGTGCCAGCTCGAAACAGGGGGAATGGGAAAAACTGTTTTTT	CASSKQGEWEKLFF
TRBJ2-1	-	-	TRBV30	TGTGCCTGGAGTGCCGGGACCAATCTCGGTGAGCAGTTCTTC	CAWSAGTNLGEQFF
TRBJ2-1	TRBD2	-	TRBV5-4	TGTGCCAGCAGCGGCGCGGCGGGAGGAAACACCTACAATGAGCAGTTCTTC	CASSGAAGGNTYNEQFF
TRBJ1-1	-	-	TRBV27	TGTGCCAGCAAGCTCGGATCTGCGAACACTGAAGCTTTCTTT	CASKLGSANTEAFF
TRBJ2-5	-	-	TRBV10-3	TGTGCCATCACTGAGGGTAGGGAGCAAGAGACCCAGTACTTC	CAITEGREQETQYF
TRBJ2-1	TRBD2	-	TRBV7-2	TGTGCCAGCAGCTCCTGGGGGCTAGCGGGTCCGGGAAAAGACAATGAGCAGTTCTTC	CASSSWGLAGPGKDNEQFF
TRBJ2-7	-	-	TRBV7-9	TGTGCCAGCAGCACCCCGGGGGTACGCGAGCAGTACTTC	CASSTPGVREQYF
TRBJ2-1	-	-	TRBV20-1	TGCAGTGCGAATTATCGTACTGAGCAGTTCTTC	CSANYRTEQFF
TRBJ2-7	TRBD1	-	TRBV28	TGTGCCAGCAGTTTGGGACAGGGTCTCTCCGGGCAGTACTTC	CASSLGQGLSGQYF
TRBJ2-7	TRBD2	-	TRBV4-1	TGCGCCAGCAGCCGCGGGACTAGCTTGGGCTACGAGCAGTACTTC	CASSRGTSLGYEQYF
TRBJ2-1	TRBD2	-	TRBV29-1	TGCAGCGTTGATAAGCTAGCGGGAAGCAATGAGCAGTTCTTC	CSVDKLAGSNEQFF
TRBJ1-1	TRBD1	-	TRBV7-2	TGTGCCAGCAGTTCGAAGACCAGGACAGGGACCACTGAAGCTTTCTTT	CASSSKTRTGTTEAFF
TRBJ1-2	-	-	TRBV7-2	TGTGCCAGCAGCCCCCGACCCGGAGGCTACACCTTC	CASSPRPGGYTF
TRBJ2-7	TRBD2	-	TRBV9	TGTGCCAGCAGCCCGGGAGGAGCGGGAGCCGACGAGCAGTACTTC	CASSPGGAGADEQYF
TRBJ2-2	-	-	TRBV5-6	TGTGCCAGCAGCTTTACTACAATTGCTGGAAACACCGGGGAGCTGTTTTTT	CASSFTTIAGNTGELFF
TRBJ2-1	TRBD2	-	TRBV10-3	TGTGCCATCAGCACGCTCGGACTAGCGGGAGGAGGTAGAATGGGCAATGAGCAGTTCTTC	CAISTLGLAGGGRMGNEQFF
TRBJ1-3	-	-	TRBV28	TGTGCCAGCAGTTTGATCTTTCCCGGAAACACCATATATTTT	CASSLIFPGNTIYF
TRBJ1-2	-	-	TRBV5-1	TGCGCCAGCAGCTTGGGGGACGTAAACTATGGCTACACCTTC	CASSLGDVNYGYTF
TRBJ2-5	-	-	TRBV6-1	TGTGCCAGCACCCCGGGCGGACAAGAGACCCAGTACTTC	CASTPGGQETQYF
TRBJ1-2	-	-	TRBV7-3	TGTGCCAGCAGCTTACTAGGGACCCTTGGCTACACCTTC	CASSLLGTLGYTF
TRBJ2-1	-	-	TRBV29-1	TGCAGCGTTCCGGGGAGCTCCTACAATGAGCAGTTCTTC	CSVPGSSYNEQFF
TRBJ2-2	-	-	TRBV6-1	TGTGCCAGCAGTGGTCGGGCGTGGAACACCGGGGAGCTGTTTTTT	CASSGRAWNTGELFF
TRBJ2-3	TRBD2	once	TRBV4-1	TGCGCCAGCAGCCAGGGAGTAGCGGGAGGCGGAGATACGCAGTATTTT	CASSQGVAGGGDTQYF
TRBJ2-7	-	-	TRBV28	TGTGCCAGCAGTTTGGGAGGCTACGAGCAGTACTTC	CASSLGGYEQYF
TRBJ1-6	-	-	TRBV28	TGTGCCAGCAGCGTTTGGGACAAACAAGATTCACCCCTCCACTTT	CASSVWDKQDSPLHF
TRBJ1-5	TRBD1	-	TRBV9	TGTGCCAGCAGCGTAGGTGACAGGGTAATTCAGCCCCAGCATTTT	CASSVGDRVIQPQHF
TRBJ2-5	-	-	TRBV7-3	TGTGCCAGCAGCTTAAGGGTCCCGGAGTTAAAAGAGACCCAGTACTTC	CASSLRVPELKETQYF
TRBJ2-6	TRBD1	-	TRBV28	TGTGCCAGCAGTTTTCCCCACGGGGGACAGGGTTGGTCTGGGGCCAACGTCCTGACTTTC	CASSFPHGGQGWSGANVLTF
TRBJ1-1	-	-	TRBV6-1	TGTGCCAGCAGTGAACTGTTAGGGGATACTGAAGCTTTCTTT	CASSELLGDTEAFF
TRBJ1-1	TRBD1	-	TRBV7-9	TGTGCCAGCAGCCTGGGACAGGCGAACACTGAAGCTTTCTTT	CASSLGQANTEAFF
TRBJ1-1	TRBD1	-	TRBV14	TGTGCCAGCAGCCGTTTGACAGGGGGAGTCACTGAAGCTTTCTTT	CASSRLTGGVTEAFF
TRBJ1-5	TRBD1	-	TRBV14	TGTGCCAGCAGCCAAGGATGTACAGGGGTTTATAGCAATCAGCCCCAGCATTTT	CASSQGCTGVYSNQPQHF
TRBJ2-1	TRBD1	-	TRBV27	TGTGCCAGTAGAACCGGACAGGGCTACAATGAGCAGTTCTTC	CASRTGQGYNEQFF
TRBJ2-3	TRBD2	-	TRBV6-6	TGTGCCAGCACCACGGGAGCGGGAGGTGGAGATACGCAGTATTTT	CASTTGAGGGDTQYF
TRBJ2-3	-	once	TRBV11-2	TGTGCCAGCAGCTTAGTGGGGGAGACAGATACGCAGTATTTT	CASSLVGETDTQYF
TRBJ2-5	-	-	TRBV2	TGTGCCAGCAGTGAGACTAAAGAGACCCAGTACTTC	CASSETKETQYF
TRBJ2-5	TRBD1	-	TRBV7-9	TGTGCCAGCAGCCCAAAAGGACAGGGGTACCAAGAGACCCAGTACTTC	CASSPKGQGYQETQYF